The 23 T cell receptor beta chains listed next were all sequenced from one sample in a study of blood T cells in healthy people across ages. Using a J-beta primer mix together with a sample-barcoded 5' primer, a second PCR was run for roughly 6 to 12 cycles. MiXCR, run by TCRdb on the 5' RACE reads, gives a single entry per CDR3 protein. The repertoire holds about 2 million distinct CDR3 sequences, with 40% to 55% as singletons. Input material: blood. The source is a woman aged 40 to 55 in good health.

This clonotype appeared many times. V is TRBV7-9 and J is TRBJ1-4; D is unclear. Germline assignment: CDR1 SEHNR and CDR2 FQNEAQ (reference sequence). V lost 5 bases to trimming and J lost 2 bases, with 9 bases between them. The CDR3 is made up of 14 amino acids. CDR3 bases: TGTGCCAGCAGCCGGCGCGGTACTAATGAAAAACTGTTTTTT. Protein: CASSRRGTNEKLFF.

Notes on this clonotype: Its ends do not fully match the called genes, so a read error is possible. The CDR3 spells CASSLAPAGGSTETFF. DNA of the CDR3: TGCGCCAGCAGCTTGGCCCCAGCAGGGGGGAGTACTGAAACTTTCTTT. J is TRBJ1-1 and V is TRBV5-1, with TRBD1 identical over 7 bases. CDR3 length equals 16 residues. The V gene's germline CDR1 is SGHRS and CDR2 YFSETQ.

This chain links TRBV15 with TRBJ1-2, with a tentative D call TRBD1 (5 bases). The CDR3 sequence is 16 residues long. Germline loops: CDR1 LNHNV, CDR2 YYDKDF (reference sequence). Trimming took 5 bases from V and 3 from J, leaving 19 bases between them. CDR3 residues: CATSRQGRDLYYGYTF. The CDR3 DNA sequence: TGTGCCACCAGCCGGCAAGGCAGGGACCTATACTATGGCTACACCTTC.

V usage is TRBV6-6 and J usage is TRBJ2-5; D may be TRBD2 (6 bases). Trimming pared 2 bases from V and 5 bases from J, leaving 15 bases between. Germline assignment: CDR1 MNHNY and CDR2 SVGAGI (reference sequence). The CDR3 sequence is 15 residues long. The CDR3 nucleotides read TGTGCCAGCAGTTACGGCGGGGCTGATCCCGAGACCCAGTACTTC. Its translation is CASSYGGADPETQYF.

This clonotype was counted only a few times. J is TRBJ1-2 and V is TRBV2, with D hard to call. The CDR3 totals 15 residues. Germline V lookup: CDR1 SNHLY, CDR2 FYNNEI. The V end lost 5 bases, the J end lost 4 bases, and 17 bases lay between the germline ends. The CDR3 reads CASSRSAGNTYGYTF. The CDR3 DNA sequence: TGTGCCAGCAGTCGATCCGCCGGGAATACCTATGGCTACACCTTC.

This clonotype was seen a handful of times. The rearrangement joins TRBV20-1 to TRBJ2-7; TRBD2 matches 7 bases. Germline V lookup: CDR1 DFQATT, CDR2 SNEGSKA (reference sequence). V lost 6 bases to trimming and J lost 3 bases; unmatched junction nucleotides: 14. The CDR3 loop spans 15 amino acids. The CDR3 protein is CSAGKPGLRYYEQYF. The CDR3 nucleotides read TGCAGTGCAGGTAAACCGGGACTACGATACTACGAGCAGTACTTC.

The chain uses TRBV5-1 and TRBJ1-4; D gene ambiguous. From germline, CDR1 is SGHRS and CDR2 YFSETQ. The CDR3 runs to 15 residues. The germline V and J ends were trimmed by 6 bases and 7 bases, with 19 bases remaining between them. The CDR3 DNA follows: TGCGCCAGCACCCCGGAGGCAGGCCGCATTGAAAAACTGTTTTTT. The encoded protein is CASTPEAGRIEKLFF.

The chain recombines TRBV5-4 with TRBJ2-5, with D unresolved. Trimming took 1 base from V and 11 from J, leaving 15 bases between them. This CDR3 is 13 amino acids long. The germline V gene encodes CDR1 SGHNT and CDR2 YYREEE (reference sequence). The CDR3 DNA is TGTGCCAGCAGCTTGTATCAGAACAATGCGCAGTACTTC. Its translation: CASSLYQNNAQYF. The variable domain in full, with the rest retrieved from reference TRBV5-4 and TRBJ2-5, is ETGVTQSPTHLIKTRGQQVTLRCSSQSGHNTVSWYQQALGQGPQFIFQYYREEENGRGNFPPRFSGLQFPNYSSELNVNALELDDSALYLCASSLYQNNAQYFGPGTRLLVL.

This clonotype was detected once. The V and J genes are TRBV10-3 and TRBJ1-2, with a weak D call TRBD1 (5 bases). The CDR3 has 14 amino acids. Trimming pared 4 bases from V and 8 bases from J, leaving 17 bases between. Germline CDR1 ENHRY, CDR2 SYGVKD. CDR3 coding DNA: TGTGCCATCAGTGCTACGGACACCCTTATCGGCTACACCTTC. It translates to CAISATDTLIGYTF.

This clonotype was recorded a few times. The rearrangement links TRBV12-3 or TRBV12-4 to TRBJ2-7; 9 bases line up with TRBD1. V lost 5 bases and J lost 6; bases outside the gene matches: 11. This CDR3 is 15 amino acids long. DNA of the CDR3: TGTGCCAGCAGTACGACAGGGGGTTTGGGTCTCGAGCAGTACTTC. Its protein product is CASSTTGGLGLEQYF.

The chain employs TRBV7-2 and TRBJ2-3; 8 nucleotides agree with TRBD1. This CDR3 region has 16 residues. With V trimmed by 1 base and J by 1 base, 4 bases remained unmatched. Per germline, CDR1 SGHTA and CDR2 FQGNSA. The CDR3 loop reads CASSLGGQVRTDTQYF. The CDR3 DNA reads TGTGCCAGCAGCTTAGGGGGACAGGTTCGCACAGATACGCAGTATTTT.

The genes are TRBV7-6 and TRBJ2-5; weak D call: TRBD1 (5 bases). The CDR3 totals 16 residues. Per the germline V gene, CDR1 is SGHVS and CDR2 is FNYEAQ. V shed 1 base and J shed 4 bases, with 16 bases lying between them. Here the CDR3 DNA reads TGTGCCAGCAGCTTAGTTCCGGAAGGGGCAGGAGAGACCCAGTACTTC. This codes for CASSLVPEGAGETQYF. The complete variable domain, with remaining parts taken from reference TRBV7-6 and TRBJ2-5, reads GAGVSQSPRYKVTKRGQDVALRCDPISGHVSLYWYRQALGQGPEFLTYFNYEAQQDKSGLPNDRFSAERPEGSISTLTIQRTEQRDSAMYRCASSLVPEGAGETQYFGPGTRLLVL.

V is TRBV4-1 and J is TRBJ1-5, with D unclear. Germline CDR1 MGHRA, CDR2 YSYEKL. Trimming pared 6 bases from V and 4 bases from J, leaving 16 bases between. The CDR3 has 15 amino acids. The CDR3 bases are TGCGCCAGCAGTCGGATTGGGGATAGTAATCAGCCCCAGCATTTT. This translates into CASSRIGDSNQPQHF.

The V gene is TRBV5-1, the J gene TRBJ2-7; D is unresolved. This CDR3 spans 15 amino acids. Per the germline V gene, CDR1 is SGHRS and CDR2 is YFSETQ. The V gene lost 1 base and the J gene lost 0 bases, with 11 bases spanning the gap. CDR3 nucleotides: TGCGCCAGCAGCTTGTTAGGGTCGAGCTCCTACGAGCAGTACTTC. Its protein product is CASSLLGSSSYEQYF.

The CDR3 is CASSPTDHTDTQYF. DNA of the CDR3: TGTGCCAGCAGTCCCACGGACCACACAGATACGCAGTATTTT. V gene TRBV28 combines with J gene TRBJ2-3; D is unresolved. The ends were cut back, 5 bases at V and 2 bases at J, with 11 bases in the middle. The CDR3 consists of 14 residues. Germline V gene sequence: CDR1 MDHEN, CDR2 SYDVKM.

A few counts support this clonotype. The CDR3 spells CASSPDRGGCEQFF. As DNA, the CDR3 is TGTGCCAGCAGCCCCGACAGGGGTGGCTGTGAGCAGTTCTTC. The V and J genes are TRBV7-2 and TRBJ2-1, with 8 nucleotides matching TRBD1. V shed 5 bases, J shed 9 bases, and the junction held 9 bases outside the gene matches. The germline V gene encodes CDR1 SGHTA and CDR2 FQGNSA. The CDR3 has 14 amino acids.

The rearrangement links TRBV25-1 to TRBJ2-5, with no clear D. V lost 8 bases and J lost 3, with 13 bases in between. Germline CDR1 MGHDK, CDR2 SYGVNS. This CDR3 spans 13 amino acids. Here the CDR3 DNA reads TGTGCCAGCGGAAGACCAGTAAAAGAGACCCAGTACTTC. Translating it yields CASGRPVKETQYF.

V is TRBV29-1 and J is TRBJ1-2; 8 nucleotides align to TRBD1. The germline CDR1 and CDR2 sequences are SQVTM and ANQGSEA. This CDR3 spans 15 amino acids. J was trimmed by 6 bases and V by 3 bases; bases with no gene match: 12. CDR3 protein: CSVETTIQGENGYTF. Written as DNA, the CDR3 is TGCAGCGTTGAGACAACGATACAGGGGGAGAATGGCTACACCTTC.

In DNA, the CDR3 is TGTGCCACCAGTGACTCATCTAGCGGCTCCTACAATGAGCAGTTCTTC. It encodes CATSDSSSGSYNEQFF. This chain links TRBV24-1 with TRBJ2-1; TRBD2 matches 7 bases. This CDR3 contains 16 residues. The junction had 5 bases not matched to a gene; V was cut back by 4 bases and J by 0 bases. Germline V gene lookup returns CDR1 KGHDR and CDR2 SFDVKD.

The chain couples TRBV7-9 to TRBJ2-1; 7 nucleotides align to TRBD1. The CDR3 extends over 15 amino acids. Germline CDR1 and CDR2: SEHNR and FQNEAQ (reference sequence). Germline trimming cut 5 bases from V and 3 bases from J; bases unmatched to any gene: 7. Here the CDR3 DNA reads TGTGCCAGCAGCAGAGACAGGGCCCACTACAATGAGCAGTTCTTC. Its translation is CASSRDRAHYNEQFF.

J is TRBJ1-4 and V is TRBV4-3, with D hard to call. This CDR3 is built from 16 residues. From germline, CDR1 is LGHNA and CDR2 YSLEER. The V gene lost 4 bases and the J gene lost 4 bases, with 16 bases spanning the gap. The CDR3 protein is CASSPSGPQNNEKLFF. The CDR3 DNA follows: TGCGCCAGCAGCCCAAGCGGTCCTCAGAATAATGAAAAACTGTTTTTT.

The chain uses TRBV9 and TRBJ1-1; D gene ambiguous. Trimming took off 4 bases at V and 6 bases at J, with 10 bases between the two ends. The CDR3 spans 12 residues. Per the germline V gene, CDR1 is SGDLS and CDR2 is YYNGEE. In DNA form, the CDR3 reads TGTGCCAGCAGCCCTGGGTCCGCTGAAGCTTTCTTT. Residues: CASSPGSAEAFF.

The DNA for the CDR3 is TGCGCCAGCAGCCAATTGTCCAGGGGGCATTCAACTAATGAAAAACTGTTTTTT. It yields the protein CASSQLSRGHSTNEKLFF. The V gene is TRBV4-3, the J gene TRBJ1-4, with 8 positions matching TRBD1. Germline values: CDR1 LGHNA, CDR2 YSLEER. The CDR3 extends over 18 amino acids. J was trimmed by 0 bases and V by 2 bases; bases with no gene match: 8.